One sample yielded the 15 T cell receptor beta chains listed below, sequenced in a study of T-cell reconstitution after alpha-beta-depleted transplantation in children. Preparation of the TCRbeta library used unique molecular identifiers. A single record per CDR3 protein comes from TCRdb applying MiXCR to the PCR reads. This table holds about 980,000 distinct CDR3 sequences, about 29% found once. This material consisted of PBMCs, mostly from graft donor cells, taken 360 days after TCRalphabeta/CD19-depleted stem cell transplant. These receptors were taken from a boy under two years old who had a stem cell transplant for SCID, so the T cells may come from the graft donor.

This clonotype has more than one count but fewer than ten. This rearrangement joins TRBV7-2 to TRBJ2-7; TRBD1 is a possible D gene (6 bases). Per the germline V gene, CDR1 is SGHTA and CDR2 is FQGNSA. CDR3 size: 14 residues. V was clipped by 5 bases and J by 4 bases, with 15 bases between them. CDR3 residues: CASSETGTRYEQYF. The CDR3, as DNA: TGTGCCAGCAGCGAAACCGGGACACGGTACGAGCAGTACTTC. The entire variable domain, with the rest obtained from reference TRBV7-2 and TRBJ2-7, is as follows: GAGVSQSPSNKVTEKGKDVELRCDPISGHTALYWYRQSLGQGLEFLIYFQGNSAPDKSGLPSDRFSAERTGGSVSTLTIQRTQQEDSAVYLCASSETGTRYEQYFGPGTRLTVT.

The chain has TRBV29-1 and TRBJ1-4; D unclear. Germline V gene sequence: CDR1 SQVTM, CDR2 ANQGSEA. The V gene lost 4 bases and the J gene lost 3 bases, with 15 bases spanning the gap. The CDR3 consists of 15 residues. CDR3 amino acids: CSVVGSLASNEKLFF. CDR3 nucleotides: TGCAGCGTTGTAGGCAGCCTTGCTTCTAATGAAAAACTGTTTTTT. Using reference TRBV29-1 and TRBJ1-4 for the parts outside the CDR3, the full variable domain is SAVISQKPSRDICQRGTSLTIQCQVDSQVTMMFWYRQQPGQSLTLIATANQGSEATYESGFVIDKFPISRPNLTFSTLTVSNMSPEDSSIYLCSVVGSLASNEKLFFGSGTQLSVL.

The J gene is TRBJ2-5, the V gene TRBV5-1; 7 bases fit TRBD1. The CDR3 sequence is 15 residues long. The V segment lost 5 bases and the J segment 5 bases; nucleotides outside the gene matches: 12. CDR1 SGHRS and CDR2 YFSETQ come from the germline V gene. The CDR3 bases are TGCGCCAGCAGAGGACAGGCCGGGGATGGGGAGACCCAGTACTTC. It codes for CASRGQAGDGETQYF.

This chain links TRBV12-3 or TRBV12-4 with TRBJ1-6; 9 bases fit TRBD1. V was clipped by 5 bases and J by 10 bases; unmatched bases: 12. This CDR3 comprises 16 residues. The CDR3 nucleotides read TGTGCCAGCAGTCGCAGACAGGGGGGGGTGGGCTCACCCCTCCACTTT. It yields the protein CASSRRQGGVGSPLHF.

Ten or more counts support this clonotype. The CDR3 spells CASSQGTVAGGPETQYF. For the CDR3, the DNA is TGTGCCAGCAGCCAAGGAACGGTAGCGGGGGGGCCTGAGACCCAGTACTTC. J is TRBJ2-5 and V is TRBV4-2; 11 positions agree with TRBD2. The J segment lost 5 bases and the V segment lost 1 base, leaving 9 bases of the junction unmatched. Germline V gene data show CDR1 as LGHNA and CDR2 as YNFKEQ. The CDR3 length is 17 residues.

The chain joins TRBV6-5 to TRBJ2-7; the D gene is possibly TRBD2 (6 bases). Germline V gives CDR1 MNHEY, CDR2 SVGAGI. V lost 2 bases and J lost 6, with 11 bases in between. The CDR3 covers 13 residues. The CDR3 region is CASSYIRGGEQYF. Here the CDR3 DNA reads TGTGCCAGCAGTTACATCCGGGGAGGCGAGCAGTACTTC.

This clonotype was counted only a few times. CDR3 region: CASSLARTGINYGYTF. As DNA, the CDR3 is TGTGCCAGCAGTTTAGCCCGGACGGGAATTAACTATGGCTACACCTTC. The chain uses TRBV12-3 or TRBV12-4 and TRBJ1-2, with D unclear. V lost 0 bases and J 1 base, leaving 12 bases between the germline ends. The CDR3 has 16 amino acids.

The genes are TRBV4-1 and TRBJ2-7, with D possibly TRBD1 on 6 matching bases. The CDR3 covers 15 residues. Trimming pared 0 bases from V and 4 bases from J, leaving 13 bases between. Germline loops: CDR1 MGHRA, CDR2 YSYEKL. The CDR3 DNA sequence: TGCGCCAGCAGCCAAGAAAGGGGGATTTGGTACGAGCAGTACTTC. Translating it yields CASSQERGIWYEQYF.

The chain couples TRBV5-1 to TRBJ2-7; perhaps D is TRBD1 or TRBD2 (5 bases each). V was pared by 4 bases and J by 1 base, with 15 bases between. CDR3 length equals 15 residues. Germline-derived CDR1 and CDR2 are SGHRS and YFSETQ. This CDR3 reads CASSPVGTKSYEQYF. CDR3 bases: TGCGCCAGCAGCCCGGTGGGGACGAAATCCTACGAGCAGTACTTC.

This clonotype was seen only a few times. The chain uses TRBV12-3 or TRBV12-4 and TRBJ1-5; no firm D call. CDR3 length: 14 amino acids. Trimming cost V 6 bases and J 0 bases, with 9 bases left between them. This chain's CDR3 is CASSLRYSNQPQHF. As DNA, the CDR3 is TGTGCCAGCAGCTTAAGATATAGCAATCAGCCCCAGCATTTT.

The chain combines TRBV15 with TRBJ2-1; maybe TRBD1 (6 bases). The CDR3 covers 14 residues. Germline V gene data show CDR1 as LNHNV and CDR2 as YYDKDF (reference sequence). Trimming shortened V by 0 bases and J by 5 bases, and 8 bases separated the two germline ends. CDR3 DNA: TGTGCCACCAGCAGAGATCCAGGGGACAATGAGCAGTTCTTC. This sequence encodes CATSRDPGDNEQFF.

This chain connects TRBV6-2 or TRBV6-3 to TRBJ2-3; D is possibly TRBD1 (7 bases). CDR1 and CDR2 (germline): MNHEY, SVGEGT. The V end was cut by 8 bases, the J end by 1 base, with 16 bases between. The CDR3 totals 15 residues. As DNA, the CDR3 is TGTGCCAGCCTGCTCAGGGGGGTCGGCACAGATACGCAGTATTTT. The encoded protein is CASLLRGVGTDTQYF.

The CDR3 coding sequence is TGTGCCAGCAGCCCGACCCCGGGACTAGCGGGGGGGCCGAGCGGGGAGCTGTTTTTT. This encodes CASSPTPGLAGGPSGELFF. The V call is TRBV11-1, the J call TRBJ2-2, with TRBD2 matching over 16 bases. This CDR3 has 19 amino acids. Losses at the gene ends were 5 bases for V and 7 bases for J; bases not matched to a gene: 13. Per germline, CDR1 SGHAT and CDR2 FQDESV (reference sequence).

The J gene is TRBJ1-5, the V gene TRBV19, with D possibly TRBD1 on 5 matching bases. The CDR3 has 15 residues. Germline assignment: CDR1 LNHDA and CDR2 SQIVND (reference sequence). With 7 bases removed from V and 6 bases from J, the gap between germline ends came to 19 bases. CDR3 loop: CASTTGRLGSQPQHF. The CDR3 DNA is TGTGCCAGTACCACGGGACGCCTCGGCAGTCAGCCCCAGCATTTT. The entire variable domain, with the rest obtained from reference TRBV19 and TRBJ1-5, is as follows: DGGITQSPKYLFRKEGQNVTLSCEQNLNHDAMYWYRQDPGQGLRLIYYSQIVNDFQKGDIAEGYSVSREKKESFPLTVTSAQKNPTAFYLCASTTGRLGSQPQHFGDGTRLSIL.

The rearrangement uses TRBV9 and TRBJ2-1; D is unresolved. The ends were cut back, 0 bases at V and 2 bases at J, with 9 bases in the middle. This CDR3 comprises 15 residues. Germline assignment: CDR1 SGDLS and CDR2 YYNGEE. The CDR3 is CASSVEGAPYNEQFF. The CDR3 nucleotides read TGTGCCAGCAGCGTAGAAGGCGCTCCCTACAATGAGCAGTTCTTC.